The clone carrying this T cell receptor beta chain appeared a few times. The repertoire was sequenced with immunoSEQ multiplex PCR; TCRdb's copy has only in-frame clones and lacks some. The repertoire holds some 80,000 clones, around 82% seen once, with roughly 0.58% in the top ten. The data stem from a study of CD4 T cell repertoires in COVID-19. Germline assignment: CDR1 LGHDT and CDR2 YNNKEL (reference sequence). The V segment lost 0 bases and the J segment 9 bases; nucleotides outside the gene matches: 17. The CDR3 length is 18 residues. The TCR sequence derives from a human donor who had COVID-19. The chain links TRBV3-1 (or the pseudogene TRBV3-2) to TRBJ2-3; 8 bases are a match to TRBD1. This material consisted of CD4+ T cells from peripheral blood, taken after recovery from COVID-19. The DNA of the CDR3 is TGTGCCAGCAGCCAAGATTGGGGCGGGACAGGTATAAGGCGGACGCAGTATTTT. As protein: CASSQDWGGTGIRRTQYF.